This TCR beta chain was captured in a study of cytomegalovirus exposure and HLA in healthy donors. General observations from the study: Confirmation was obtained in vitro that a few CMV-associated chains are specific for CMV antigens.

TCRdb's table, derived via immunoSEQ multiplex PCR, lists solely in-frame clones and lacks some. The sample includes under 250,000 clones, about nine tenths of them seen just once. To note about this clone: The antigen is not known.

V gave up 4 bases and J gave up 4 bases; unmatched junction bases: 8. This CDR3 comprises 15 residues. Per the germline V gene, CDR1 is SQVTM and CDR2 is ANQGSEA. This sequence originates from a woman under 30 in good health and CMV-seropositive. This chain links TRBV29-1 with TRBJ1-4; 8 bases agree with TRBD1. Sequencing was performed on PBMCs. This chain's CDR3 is CSVGAPGQDNEKLFF. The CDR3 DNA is TGCAGCGTTGGAGCCCCGGGACAGGATAATGAAAAACTGTTTTTT.